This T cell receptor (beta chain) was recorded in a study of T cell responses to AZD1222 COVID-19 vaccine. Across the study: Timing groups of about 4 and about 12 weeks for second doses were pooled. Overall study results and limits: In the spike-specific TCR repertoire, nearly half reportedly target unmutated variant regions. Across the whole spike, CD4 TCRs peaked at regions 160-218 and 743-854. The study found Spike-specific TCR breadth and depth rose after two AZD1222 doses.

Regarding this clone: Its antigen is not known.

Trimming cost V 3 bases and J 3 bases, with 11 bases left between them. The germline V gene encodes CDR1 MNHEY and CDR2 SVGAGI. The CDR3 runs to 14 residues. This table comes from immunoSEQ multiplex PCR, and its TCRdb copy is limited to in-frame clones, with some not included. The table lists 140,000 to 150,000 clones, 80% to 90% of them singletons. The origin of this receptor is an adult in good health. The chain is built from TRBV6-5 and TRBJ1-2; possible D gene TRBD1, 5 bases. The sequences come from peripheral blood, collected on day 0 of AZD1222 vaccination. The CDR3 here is CASSYQGGDYGYTF. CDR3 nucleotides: TGTGCCAGCAGTTATCAGGGAGGAGACTATGGCTACACCTTC.